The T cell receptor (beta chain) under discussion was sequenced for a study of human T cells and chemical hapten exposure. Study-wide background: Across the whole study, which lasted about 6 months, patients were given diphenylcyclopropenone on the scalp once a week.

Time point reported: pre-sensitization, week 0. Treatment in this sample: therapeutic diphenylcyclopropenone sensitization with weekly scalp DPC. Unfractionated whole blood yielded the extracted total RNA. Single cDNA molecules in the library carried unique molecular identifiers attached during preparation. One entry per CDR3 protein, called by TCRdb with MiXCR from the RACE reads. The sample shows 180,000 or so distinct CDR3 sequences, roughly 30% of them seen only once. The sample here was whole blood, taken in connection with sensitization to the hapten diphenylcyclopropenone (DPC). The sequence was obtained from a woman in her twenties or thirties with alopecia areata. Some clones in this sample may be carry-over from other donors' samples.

The CDR3 nucleotides read TGTGCCAGCAGCCCCGCCCGGGGGGGAAGGTACGAGCAGTACTTC. It translates to CASSPARGGRYEQYF. The gene calls are TRBV7-8 and TRBJ2-7; 8 positions agree with TRBD2. Losses at the gene ends were 5 bases for V and 4 bases for J; bases not matched to a gene: 10. The CDR3 runs 15 residues. CDR1 is SGHVS, CDR2 FQNEAQ, per germline.